The clone carrying this T cell receptor (beta chain) showed up just a few times. The target antigen is unknown. This sample stems from a study of identical twins. Findings of the study overall: When twins shared out-of-frame alpha sequences, those sequences had excess low generation probability.

TCRdb re-analysed the 5' RACE reads in MiXCR, keeping a single row per CDR3 protein. The sample holds 400,000 to 550,000 distinct CDR3 sequences, roughly 26% seen once. These data also formed part of another study, on T cells expressing NK-cell markers.

The source of this sequence is a woman aged 18-29 years in good health. What was sequenced was CD4+ T cells sorted from blood.

The CDR3 reads CASRDEGQFF. The CDR3 DNA is TGTGCCAGCAGGGACGAGGGGCAGTTCTTC. The J gene is TRBJ2-1, the V gene TRBV12-3 or TRBV12-4; possible D gene TRBD2, 5 bases. V lost 6 bases, J lost 12 bases, and 9 bases lay in between. This CDR3 region has 10 residues.